Below, 32 T cell receptor beta chains from the same sample are listed, as sequenced in a study of blood T cell repertoires in COVID-19. This table comes from immunoSEQ multiplex PCR, and its TCRdb copy is limited to in-frame clones, with some not included. The data show roughly 260,000 clones, approximately 89% seen once. Sequencing input: peripheral blood. These receptor sequences come from a woman in her forties or fifties with acute or convalescent COVID-19.

This clone was seen a handful of times. The V gene is TRBV5-6, the J gene TRBJ1-5; 10 bases map to TRBD1. Germline V gives CDR1 SGHDT, CDR2 YYEEEE. With 3 bases clipped from V and 6 bases from J, the junction kept 18 bases outside the gene matches. The CDR3 is 19 residues long. The CDR3 nucleotides read TGTGCCAGCAGCTACTACCGGGACAGGGGCAAGGTGGCGGGTCAGCCCCAGCATTTT. This gives the protein CASSYYRDRGKVAGQPQHF.

The chain recombines TRBV28 with TRBJ1-2, with no clear D. There are 14 residues in the CDR3. Trimming stripped 6 bases from V and 5 bases from J, with 16 bases between. Germline V gene lookup returns CDR1 MDHEN and CDR2 SYDVKM. The DNA for the CDR3 is TGTGCCAGCAGCCTCCCCCCCCCAGCGTATGGCTACACCTTC. This codes for CASSLPPPAYGYTF.

The gene calls are TRBV30 and TRBJ2-3, with D perhaps matching TRBD1 (6 bases). The CDR3 extends over 16 amino acids. Germline V gives CDR1 GTSNPN, CDR2 SVGIG (reference sequence). V was shortened by 2 bases and J by 1 base, with 16 bases between the two germline ends. The CDR3 reads CAWSQYRSGGTDTQYF. The DNA of the CDR3 is TGTGCCTGGAGTCAGTACAGGTCAGGGGGCACAGATACGCAGTATTTT. The variable domain in full, with the rest retrieved from reference TRBV30 and TRBJ2-3, is SQTIHQWPATLVQPVGSPLSLECTVEGTSNPNLYWYRQAAGRGLQLLFYSVGIGQISSEVPQNLSASRPQDRQFILSSKKLLLSDSGFYLCAWSQYRSGGTDTQYFGPGTRLTVL.

The rearrangement uses TRBV28 and TRBJ2-7; maybe TRBD1 (6 bases). The germline V gene has CDR1 MDHEN and CDR2 SYDVKM. The CDR3 is made up of 13 amino acids. V was pared by 1 base and J by 7 bases, with 11 bases between. CDR3 in amino acids: CASSLLQGGEQYF. CDR3 in DNA: TGTGCCAGCAGTTTATTACAGGGCGGGGAGCAGTACTTC.

The gene calls are TRBV19 and TRBJ2-1; tentatively, D is TRBD1 (7 bases). This CDR3 comprises 16 residues. The V end was cut by 4 bases, the J end by 6 bases, with 19 bases between. Germline V lookup: CDR1 LNHDA, CDR2 SQIVND (reference sequence). The CDR3 loop reads CASSKTGAGGFNEQFF. CDR3 in DNA: TGTGCCAGTAGTAAGACCGGGGCAGGGGGGTTCAATGAGCAGTTCTTC.

This clone was counted a few times. This sequence joins TRBV15 and TRBJ1-3; D remains ambiguous. Trimming removed 0 bases at V and 7 bases at J, with 10 bases between. Looked up from germline, CDR1 is LNHNV and CDR2 is YYDKDF (reference sequence). The CDR3 is 14 amino acids. The chain's CDR3 is CATSRDFSLNTIYF. CDR3 bases: TGTGCCACCAGCAGAGATTTTAGTTTGAACACCATATATTTT.

Turning to this clone: Different DNA sequences within this sample yield the same CDR3. The CDR3 region has the DNA TGTGCCAGCAGTCCGAGACAGGACACTGAAGCTTTCTTT. This sequence encodes CASSPRQDTEAFF. This rearrangement joins TRBV12-3 or TRBV12-4 to TRBJ1-1, with D tentatively TRBD1 (6 bases). The CDR3 is 13 amino acids. Between the trimmed V and J ends, which lost 5 bases and 3 bases, there was a span of 10 bases.

The rearrangement uses TRBV30 and TRBJ1-1, with 8 bases identical to TRBD1. Germline V gives CDR1 GTSNPN, CDR2 SVGIG (reference sequence). Trimming cost V 2 bases and J 10 bases; bases outside gene matches: 9. The CDR3 runs to 13 residues. CDR3 nucleotides: TGTGCCTGGAGTTCGACAGGGGCTGGAGGAGCTTTCTTT. Translation: CAWSSTGAGGAFF.

This chain links TRBV28 with TRBJ1-2, with 8 bases identical to TRBD1. CDR3 size: 12 residues. Germline lookup yields CDR1 MDHEN and CDR2 SYDVKM. The V and J ends lost 6 bases and 14 bases, in that order; junction bases with no gene match: 11. The CDR3 bases are TGTGCCAGCAGCTTAACAGGGGGGATAAGGACCTTC. Its protein is CASSLTGGIRTF.

This chain joins TRBV24-1 and TRBJ2-7; D is perhaps TRBD1 (5 bases). The CDR3 totals 16 residues. With 0 bases removed from V and 1 base from J, the gap between germline ends came to 12 bases. CDR1 KGHDR and CDR2 SFDVKD come from the germline V gene. The chain's CDR3 is CATSDLSREGSYEQYF. The DNA of the CDR3 is TGTGCCACCAGTGATTTGTCCAGGGAAGGATCCTACGAGCAGTACTTC.

Notes on this clone: The identical CDR3 is also encoded by other nucleotide sequences in the sample. The chain links TRBV7-2 to TRBJ2-7, with TRBD2 identical over 12 bases. CDR3 length: 15 residues. V lost 1 base, J lost 4 bases, and 2 bases stayed unmatched. Germline lookup yields CDR1 SGHTA and CDR2 FQGNSA. CDR3 in amino acids: CASSLGTSGRYEQYF. The CDR3 coding sequence is TGTGCCAGCAGCTTAGGCACTAGCGGGAGGTACGAGCAGTACTTC.

This sequence joins TRBV10-3 and TRBJ2-3, with D perhaps matching TRBD2 (5 bases). CDR3 size: 13 residues. Germline values: CDR1 ENHRY, CDR2 SYGVKD. Trimming removed 4 bases at V and 0 bases at J, with 5 bases between. The CDR3 loop is CAISAGSTDTQYF. The CDR3, as DNA: TGTGCCATCAGTGCGGGAAGCACAGATACGCAGTATTTT.

The genes are TRBV5-1 and TRBJ1-1; possibly TRBD1 for D (6 bases). CDR1 SGHRS and CDR2 YFSETQ come from the germline V gene. V was cut by 4 bases and J by 6 bases, with 19 bases left in between. This CDR3 is built from 15 residues. CDR3 sequence reads: CASSLSTSQGPEAFF. As DNA, the CDR3 is TGCGCCAGCAGCCTCAGCACGTCTCAGGGGCCTGAAGCTTTCTTT. The full variable domain, in which reference TRBV5-1 and TRBJ1-1 provide the parts outside the CDR3, is KAGVTQTPRYLIKTRGQQVTLSCSPISGHRSVSWYQQTPGQGLQFLFEYFSETQRNKGNFPGRFSGRQFSNSRSEMNVSTLELGDSALYLCASSLSTSQGPEAFFGQGTRLTVV.

The sample holds one count of this clone. The CDR3 reads CASSLGYRGGPYNEQFF. The CDR3 nucleotides are TGTGCCAGCAGCTTGGGATATCGGGGAGGGCCATACAATGAGCAGTTCTTC. The V gene is TRBV5-4, the J gene TRBJ2-1, with 7 bases aligning to TRBD2. This CDR3 is built from 17 residues. Germline V gives CDR1 SGHNT, CDR2 YYREEE (reference sequence). The J segment lost 4 bases and the V segment lost 0 bases, leaving 10 bases of the junction unmatched.

The chain has TRBV5-1 and TRBJ1-6; 8 bases are shared with TRBD1. V gave up 7 bases and J gave up 9 bases; unmatched junction bases: 6. The CDR3 consists of 13 residues. Germline CDR1 SGHRS, CDR2 YFSETQ. CDR3 in amino acids: CASADRGGSPLHF. For the CDR3, the DNA is TGCGCCAGCGCCGACAGGGGAGGTTCACCCCTCCACTTT.

This chain uses TRBV5-1 with TRBJ2-5; unclear D gene. Trimming shortened V by 0 bases and J by 5 bases, and 5 bases separated the two germline ends. Looked up from germline, CDR1 is SGHRS and CDR2 is YFSETQ. This CDR3 has 12 amino acids. The CDR3, as DNA: TGCGCCAGCAGCTTGGATCGGGAGACCCAGTACTTC. It translates to CASSLDRETQYF.

This chain uses TRBV28 with TRBJ1-1, with D possibly matching TRBD1 (5 bases). CDR1 is MDHEN and CDR2 is SYDVKM in the germline V gene. The CDR3 totals 14 residues. V lost 5 bases and J 1 base, leaving 11 bases between the germline ends. Here the CDR3 reads CASSLGDRNTEAFF. The CDR3 nucleotides read TGTGCCAGCAGTCTGGGCGACAGGAACACTGAAGCTTTCTTT.

V is TRBV29-1 and J is TRBJ1-1, with D uncertain. This CDR3 comprises 11 residues. V shed 7 bases and J shed 1 base, with 7 bases lying between them. From germline, CDR1 is SQVTM and CDR2 ANQGSEA. CDR3 nucleotides: TGCAGCGCCCAGGAGAACACTGAAGCTTTCTTT. Translation gives CSAQENTEAFF.

This chain links TRBV7-8 with TRBJ2-5; 7 bases agree with TRBD1. The V gene's germline CDR1 is SGHVS and CDR2 FQNEAQ. The CDR3 is made up of 13 amino acids. The CDR3 region is CVSTGAFAETQYF. The CDR3 nucleotides are TGTGTCAGTACAGGGGCTTTTGCAGAGACCCAGTACTTC.

This chain links TRBV18 with TRBJ2-7; D perhaps matches TRBD1 (6 bases). The CDR3 is made up of 14 amino acids. Germline V gene sequence: CDR1 KGHSH, CDR2 LQKENI. Deletions cut 5 bases from V and 0 bases from J, with 11 bases between. The CDR3 protein is CASSRGHFSYEQYF. CDR3 coding DNA: TGTGCCAGCTCAAGGGGACACTTCTCCTACGAGCAGTACTTC. Using reference TRBV18 and TRBJ2-7 for the parts outside the CDR3, the full variable domain is NAGVMQNPRHLVRRRGQEARLRCSPMKGHSHVYWYRQLPEEGLKFMVYLQKENIIDESGMPKERFSAEFPKEGPSILRIQQVVRGDSAAYFCASSRGHFSYEQYFGPGTRLTVT.

CDR3 coding DNA: TGTGCCAGCAGTCCCTCGCTAACTAGCGGGTATTCCTACGAGCAGTACTTC. This gives the protein CASSPSLTSGYSYEQYF. V and J are TRBV27 and TRBJ2-7; 9 nucleotides align to TRBD2. CDR1 and CDR2 (germline): MNHEY, SMNVEV (reference sequence). The V segment lost 5 bases and the J segment 1 base; nucleotides outside the gene matches: 12. CDR3 length: 17 residues.

This chain connects TRBV7-8 to TRBJ1-4; unclear D gene. This CDR3 contains 15 residues. V gave up 5 bases and J gave up 4 bases, with 14 bases separating them. From germline, CDR1 is SGHVS and CDR2 FQNEAQ. CDR3 DNA: TGTGCCAGCAGCCCAGGTTACCAGCTTAATGAAAAACTGTTTTTT. This encodes CASSPGYQLNEKLFF.

The V call is TRBV7-3, the J call TRBJ2-1; 10 positions match TRBD2. The V gene end was trimmed by 5 bases and the J gene end by 7 bases; junction bases not matched to a gene: 2. In germline, CDR1 is SGHTA, CDR2 FQGTGA. The CDR3 length is 13 residues. DNA for the CDR3: TGTGCCAGCAGCAAGACTAGCGGGAATGAGCAGTTCTTC. Amino acid sequence: CASSKTSGNEQFF.

This clone has more than one count but fewer than ten. V and J are TRBV6-6 and TRBJ1-5; 8 bases align to TRBD1. This CDR3 has 15 amino acids. V was clipped by 0 bases and J by 6 bases; unmatched bases: 4. CDR1 is MNHNY and CDR2 is SVGAGI in the germline V gene (reference sequence). CDR3 sequence reads: CASSYSQGAGQPQHF. The CDR3 DNA is TGTGCCAGCAGTTACTCCCAGGGGGCTGGTCAGCCCCAGCATTTT.

V is TRBV28 and J is TRBJ1-6, with TRBD1 matching over 7 bases. The length of the CDR3 is 14 residues. CDR1 is MDHEN and CDR2 is SYDVKM in the germline V gene. V was pared by 6 bases and J by 9 bases, with 8 bases of the junction left unmatched. The CDR3 bases are TGTGCCAGCAGCCCCGGACAGGACGGTTCACCCCTCCACTTT. Its protein is CASSPGQDGSPLHF.

J is TRBJ1-1 and V is TRBV5-1; 8 nucleotides line up with TRBD1. V shed 4 bases and J 8 bases; nucleotides not matched to a gene: 4. The CDR3 is 12 residues long. Per germline, CDR1 SGHRS and CDR2 YFSETQ. Here the CDR3 reads CASSIGQGEAFF. The CDR3 DNA reads TGCGCCAGCAGCATCGGACAGGGAGAAGCTTTCTTT.

The chain links TRBV25-1 to TRBJ2-2; TRBD1 aligns across 9 bases. Losses at the gene ends were 4 bases for V and 7 bases for J; bases not matched to a gene: 4. Germline V CDR1 and CDR2: MGHDK, SYGVNS. CDR3 length equals 14 residues. The CDR3 loop reads CASSGDREVGELFF. DNA of the CDR3: TGTGCCAGCAGTGGGGACAGGGAGGTCGGGGAGCTGTTTTTT.

The chain recombines TRBV6-1 with TRBJ2-7; 10 nucleotides match TRBD2. V lost 6 bases and J lost 2; bases outside the gene matches: 7. This CDR3 region has 15 residues. Germline V gives CDR1 MNHNS, CDR2 SASEGT. CDR3 bases: TGTGCCAGCAGGCCAGCGGGAGGGCTAACCTACGAGCAGTACTTC. This translates into CASRPAGGLTYEQYF.

This chain links TRBV27 with TRBJ1-1; weak D call: TRBD1 (6 bases). Germline loops: CDR1 MNHEY, CDR2 SMNVEV (reference sequence). The CDR3 totals 13 residues. Trimming took off 5 bases at V and 6 bases at J, with 13 bases between the two ends. The CDR3 DNA reads as TGTGCCAGCAGTAAACAGGGAATGGCTGAAGCTTTCTTT. It specifies CASSKQGMAEAFF.

This chain connects TRBV28 to TRBJ2-7, with TRBD2 identical over 9 bases. The CDR3 sequence is 14 residues long. Germline V lookup: CDR1 MDHEN, CDR2 SYDVKM. V dropped 8 bases and J dropped 4; count of bases not matched to a gene: 9. CDR3 region: CASGVSGRLYEQYF. Here the CDR3 DNA reads TGTGCCAGCGGCGTTAGCGGGAGACTTTACGAGCAGTACTTC.

The chain links TRBV28 to TRBJ1-2, with 7 bases matching TRBD1. The length of the CDR3 is 14 residues. Germline V gene sequence: CDR1 MDHEN, CDR2 SYDVKM. Unmatched junction bases numbered 3, after V lost 5 bases and J lost 0 bases. The CDR3 DNA is TGTGCCAGCAGTCTGGACAGGACTAACTATGGCTACACCTTC. Its protein product is CASSLDRTNYGYTF.

The rearrangement joins TRBV27 to TRBJ1-2; TRBD1 matches 9 bases. Per germline, CDR1 MNHEY and CDR2 SMNVEV (reference sequence). Trimming removed 5 bases from V and 7 bases from J; junction bases left unmatched: 14. The CDR3 loop spans 16 amino acids. The CDR3 DNA is TGTGCCAGCAGTCCCATCCCTGGGACAGGGTTTATTGGCTACACCTTC. Its translation is CASSPIPGTGFIGYTF.